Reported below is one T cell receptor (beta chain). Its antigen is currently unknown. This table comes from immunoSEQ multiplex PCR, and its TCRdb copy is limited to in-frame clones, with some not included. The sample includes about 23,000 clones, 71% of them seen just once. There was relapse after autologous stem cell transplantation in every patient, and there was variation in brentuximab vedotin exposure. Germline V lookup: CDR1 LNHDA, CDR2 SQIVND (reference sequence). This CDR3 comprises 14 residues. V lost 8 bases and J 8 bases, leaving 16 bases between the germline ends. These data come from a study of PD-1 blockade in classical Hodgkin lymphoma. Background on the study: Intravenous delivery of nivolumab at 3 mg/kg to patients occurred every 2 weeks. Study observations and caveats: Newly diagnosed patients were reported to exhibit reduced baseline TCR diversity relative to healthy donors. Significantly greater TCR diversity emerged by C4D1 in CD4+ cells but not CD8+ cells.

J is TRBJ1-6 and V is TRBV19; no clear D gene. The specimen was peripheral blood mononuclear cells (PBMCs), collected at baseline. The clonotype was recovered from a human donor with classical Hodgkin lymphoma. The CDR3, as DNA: TGTGCCAGTGGGGTTCTTGGGTGGGATTCACCCCTCCACTTT. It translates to CASGVLGWDSPLHF. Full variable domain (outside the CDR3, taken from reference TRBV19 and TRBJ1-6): DGGITQSPKYLFRKEGQNVTLSCEQNLNHDAMYWYRQDPGQGLRLIYYSQIVNDFQKGDIAEGYSVSREKKESFPLTVTSAQKNPTAFYLCASGVLGWDSPLHFGNGTRLTVT.